This T cell receptor (beta chain) emerged from a study of T cells of healthy individuals. A single record per CDR3 protein comes from TCRdb applying MiXCR to the 5' RACE reads. The table lists 65,000 to 95,000 distinct CDR3 sequences, 4% to 5.5% of them singletons. The CDR3 runs to 15 residues. V dropped 6 bases and J dropped 4 bases, with 17 bases sitting between them. Per germline, CDR1 SGHTS and CDR2 YDEGEE. This clonotype was seen at least ten times. The chain employs TRBV5-8 and TRBJ2-1; a possible D gene is TRBD1 (6 bases). The TCR comes from a female donor in good health. CDR3 bases: TGTGCCAGCACCCTGGGGGCCTACTCATACAATGAGCAGTTCTTC. This encodes CASTLGAYSYNEQFF. The variable domain in full, completed from reference TRBV5-8 and TRBJ2-1, reads EAGVTQSPTHLIKTRGQQATLRCSPISGHTSVYWYQQALGLGLQFLLWYDEGEERNRGNFPPRFSGRQFPNYSSELNVNALELEDSALYLCASTLGAYSYNEQFFGPGTRLTVL.